This passage covers 19 T cell receptor beta chains from one sample sequenced in a study of OX40 agonist ivuxolimab in advanced cancers. Some clones are missing from TCRdb's copy, which holds only in-frame ones; the method was immunoSEQ multiplex PCR. The sample consists of roughly 59,000 clones, approximately 85% of them appearing once. This sample comprised CD4+ or CD8+ T cells sorted from blood, obtained in a trial of the OX40 agonist ivuxolimab. These receptors all come from an adult with an advanced solid tumor such as melanoma, head and neck, liver or kidney cancer.

V and J are TRBV30 and TRBJ2-5, with 11 bases that match TRBD2. CDR1 is GTSNPN and CDR2 is SVGIG in the germline V gene (reference sequence). Trimming removed 5 bases from V and 2 bases from J; junction bases left unmatched: 4. This CDR3 contains 14 residues. This CDR3 is CAWRIAGGQETQYF. CDR3 nucleotides: TGTGCCTGGCGTATAGCGGGGGGGCAAGAGACCCAGTACTTC.

V is TRBV30 and J is TRBJ2-1, with 7 positions matching TRBD2. V shed 5 bases and J 7 bases; nucleotides not matched to a gene: 11. Per germline, CDR1 GTSNPN and CDR2 SVGIG (reference sequence). The CDR3 sequence is 14 residues long. This chain's CDR3 is CAWSSQGGLNEQFF. The CDR3 DNA reads as TGTGCCTGGTCTAGTCAGGGAGGGCTAAATGAGCAGTTCTTC.

The chain has TRBV7-2 and TRBJ1-2; D perhaps matches TRBD1 (5 bases). The CDR3 sequence is 13 residues long. V gave up 1 base and J gave up 7 bases, with 10 bases separating them. From germline, CDR1 is SGHTA and CDR2 FQGNSA. The CDR3 DNA follows: TGTGCCAGCAGCTTAGATGGAGGGGTTGGCTACACCTTC. It is translated as CASSLDGGVGYTF.

The chain recombines TRBV6-1 with TRBJ1-1; no clear D gene. The V end lost 8 bases, the J end lost 6 bases, and 10 bases lay between the germline ends. CDR1 and CDR2 from the germline V gene are MNHNS and SASEGT. The CDR3 has 11 residues. CDR3 residues: CASSTEPEAFF. DNA of the CDR3: TGTGCCAGCTCCACGGAACCTGAAGCTTTCTTT.

This clone has more than one count but fewer than ten. The chain combines TRBV13 with TRBJ2-6, with D tentatively TRBD1 or TRBD2 (5 bases each). The CDR3 has 22 amino acids. The ends were cut back, 5 bases at V and 0 bases at J, with 29 bases in the middle. CDR1 PRHDT and CDR2 FYEKMQ come from the germline V gene (reference sequence). Here the CDR3 reads CASSGQDLPGPGQSSGANVLTF. In nucleotides, the CDR3 is TGTGCCAGCAGCGGTCAGGACCTGCCGGGGCCAGGCCAATCCTCTGGGGCCAACGTCCTGACTTTC. The full variable domain, rest sourced from reference TRBV13 and TRBJ2-6, is AAGVIQSPRHLIKEKRETATLKCYPIPRHDTVYWYQQGPGQDPQFLISFYEKMQSDKGSIPDRFSAQQFSDYHSELNMSSLELGDSALYFCASSGQDLPGPGQSSGANVLTFGAGSRLTVL.

This clone was observed once. The chain joins TRBV7-3 to TRBJ2-3; the D gene is possibly TRBD2 (6 bases). CDR3 length equals 15 residues. V lost 5 bases and J lost 1, with 13 bases in between. Germline V CDR1 and CDR2: SGHTA, FQGTGA. CDR3 in amino acids: CASSPERAGTDTQYF. CDR3 nucleotide sequence: TGTGCCAGCAGCCCCGAGCGGGCCGGCACAGATACGCAGTATTTT.

In DNA form, the CDR3 reads TGTGCCAGCAGTTACCCCGGGGTTTCTGGGGCCAACGTCCTGACTTTC. This codes for CASSYPGVSGANVLTF. V and J are TRBV6-5 and TRBJ2-6; the D gene is possibly TRBD2 (5 bases). This CDR3 spans 16 amino acids. The V gene's germline CDR1 is MNHEY and CDR2 SVGAGI. Deletions cut 2 bases from V and 1 base from J, with 9 bases between.

In this sample, this clone turned up once. This chain connects TRBV9 to TRBJ1-2; 7 bases align to TRBD1. Germline CDR1 and CDR2: SGDLS and YYNGEE. Trimming took 3 bases from V and 1 from J; bases not matched to a gene: 6. The CDR3 has 15 amino acids. The CDR3 DNA is TGTGCCAGCAGCGGGCAGGGGGTTAATAACTATGGCTACACCTTC. It translates to CASSGQGVNNYGYTF.

There are a few counts of this clone. This chain uses TRBV7-9 with TRBJ1-2; 7 bases line up with TRBD1. V gave up 5 bases and J gave up 7 bases; unmatched junction bases: 10. Germline-derived CDR1 and CDR2 are SEHNR and FQNEAQ (reference sequence). The CDR3 spans 14 residues. The CDR3 sequence is CASSQGDSLSGYTF. CDR3 coding DNA: TGTGCCAGCAGCCAGGGGGACAGTCTCTCTGGCTACACCTTC.

This chain connects TRBV6-1 to TRBJ2-3, with TRBD2 as a possible D gene (6 bases). CDR3 length: 14 amino acids. V lost 2 bases and J lost 4, with 10 bases in between. Germline-derived CDR1 and CDR2 are MNHNS and SASEGT. The CDR3 here is CASSESGPPDTQYF. DNA of the CDR3: TGTGCCAGCAGTGAAAGCGGGCCCCCAGATACGCAGTATTTT.

The V gene is TRBV27, the J gene TRBJ1-6; D ambiguous. The V end was cut by 3 bases, the J end by 0 bases, with 9 bases between. Germline V gene data show CDR1 as MNHEY and CDR2 as SMNVEV (reference sequence). The CDR3 is made up of 16 amino acids. The CDR3 DNA reads TGTGCCAGCAGTTTTCGGGCGAGCTCCTATAATTCACCCCTCCACTTT. This encodes CASSFRASSYNSPLHF.

The V gene is TRBV7-8, the J gene TRBJ2-3; the match to TRBD2 covers 9 bases. The CDR3 extends over 15 amino acids. V was pared by 4 bases and J by 1 base, with 3 bases of the junction left unmatched. CDR1 is SGHVS, CDR2 FQNEAQ, per germline. CDR3 sequence: CASSSWTSGTDTQYF. The CDR3 DNA reads as TGTGCCAGCAGCTCGTGGACTAGCGGCACAGATACGCAGTATTTT.

The V and J genes are TRBV7-2 and TRBJ2-4, with 8 bases fitting TRBD2. The CDR3 consists of 15 residues. J was trimmed by 0 bases and V by 10 bases; bases with no gene match: 8. In germline, CDR1 is SGHTA, CDR2 FQGNSA. The DNA for the CDR3 is TGTGCCACCCGGGGGGGGTGGGAAGCCAAAAACATTCAGTACTTC. It codes for CATRGGWEAKNIQYF.

The V call is TRBV29-1, the J call TRBJ1-2; no definite D call. The CDR3 has 11 residues. The V end was cut by 5 bases, the J end by 4 bases, with 8 bases between. CDR1 and CDR2 (germline): SQVTM, ANQGSEA. CDR3 coding DNA: TGCAGCGTTAGGTCTTTCTATGGCTACACCTTC. Translated, it gives CSVRSFYGYTF.

The J gene is TRBJ1-6, the V gene TRBV7-9; D remains ambiguous. V lost 1 base and J lost 6, with 10 bases in between. The germline CDR1 and CDR2 sequences are SEHNR and FQNEAQ (reference sequence). The CDR3 covers 15 residues. The chain's CDR3 is CASSLVEGGNSPLHF. The CDR3 nucleotides read TGTGCCAGCAGCTTAGTGGAGGGAGGTAATTCACCCCTCCACTTT. Full variable domain (remainder filled in from reference TRBV7-9 and TRBJ1-6): DTGVSQNPRHKITKRGQNVTFRCDPISEHNRLYWYRQTLGQGPEFLTYFQNEAQLEKSRLLSDRFSAERPKGSFSTLEIQRTEQGDSAMYLCASSLVEGGNSPLHFGNGTRLTVT.

The chain has TRBV6-5 and TRBJ1-5; 9 bases map to TRBD1. J gave up 1 base and V 5 bases, and 0 bases lay outside the gene matches. CDR1 and CDR2 (germline): MNHEY, SVGAGI. The length of the CDR3 is 14 residues. CDR3 nucleotides: TGTGCCAGCAGTGACAGGGGGAGCAATCAGCCCCAGCATTTT. This sequence encodes CASSDRGSNQPQHF.

V usage is TRBV19 and J usage is TRBJ2-7; the D is unclear. V lost 3 bases and J lost 6, with 6 bases in between. Germline V gene lookup returns CDR1 LNHDA and CDR2 SQIVND (reference sequence). This CDR3 comprises 11 residues. Here the CDR3 DNA reads TGTGCCAGTAGTATCCCCGGCGAGCAGTACTTC. Translated: CASSIPGEQYF.

The chain has TRBV5-1 and TRBJ2-1, with D perhaps TRBD1 (6 bases). Germline lookup yields CDR1 SGHRS and CDR2 YFSETQ. V lost 3 bases and J lost 0, with 10 bases in between. CDR3 size: 15 residues. The CDR3 here is CASSSRDNSYNEQFF. The CDR3 DNA reads TGCGCCAGCAGCTCCCGGGACAACTCCTACAATGAGCAGTTCTTC.

The chain uses TRBV5-6 and TRBJ1-5, with no clear D. Trimming removed 2 bases at V and 4 bases at J, with 7 bases between. The CDR3 spans 13 residues. The V gene's germline CDR1 is SGHDT and CDR2 YYEEEE. CDR3 loop: CASSFGPNQPQHF. The CDR3 nucleotides read TGTGCCAGCAGCTTCGGTCCAAATCAGCCCCAGCATTTT.